The 26 T cell receptor beta chains below were found in one sample sequenced in a study of blood T cell repertoires in COVID-19. This table comes from immunoSEQ multiplex PCR, and its TCRdb copy is limited to in-frame clones, with some not included. The data contain some 130,000 clones, roughly two thirds of them seen just once; the ten biggest clones take up 1.5% to 2%. The sample taken for sequencing was peripheral blood. The source is a woman aged 70-85 years with acute or convalescent COVID-19.

The sample holds a few counts of this clone. The chain has TRBV5-1 and TRBJ2-1, with TRBD2 matching 14 bases. CDR1 and CDR2 from the germline V gene are SGHRS and YFSETQ. J lost 8 bases, V lost 0 bases, and 10 bases had no gene match. This CDR3 has 18 amino acids. The CDR3 DNA follows: TGCGCCAGCAGCTTGGGCCGACAGGGGACTAGCGGGAGAGATGAGCAGTTCTTC. As protein: CASSLGRQGTSGRDEQFF. The full variable domain, with the rest looked up from reference TRBV5-1 and TRBJ2-1, is KAGVTQTPRYLIKTRGQQVTLSCSPISGHRSVSWYQQTPGQGLQFLFEYFSETQRNKGNFPGRFSGRQFSNSRSEMNVSTLELGDSALYLCASSLGRQGTSGRDEQFFGPGTRLTVL.

J is TRBJ1-2 and V is TRBV30; TRBD1 matches at 10 bases. The CDR3 contains 15 residues. The V segment lost 3 bases and the J segment 2 bases; nucleotides outside the gene matches: 6. The germline gives CDR1 GTSNPN, CDR2 SVGIG (reference sequence). CDR3: CAWSRTGGANYGYTF. The CDR3 bases are TGTGCCTGGAGCAGGACAGGGGGGGCAAACTATGGCTACACCTTC.

A few counts support this clone. The chain employs TRBV4-3 and TRBJ2-3; the D gene is possibly TRBD2 (6 bases). The CDR3 loop spans 15 amino acids. Per the germline V gene, CDR1 is LGHNA and CDR2 is YSLEER. V was shortened by 0 bases and J by 6 bases, with 13 bases between the two germline ends. For the CDR3, the DNA is TGCGCCAGCAGCCAAGAGGGAGGTACCATCGATACGCAGTATTTT. The encoded protein is CASSQEGGTIDTQYF.

The CDR3 DNA sequence: TGTGCCAGTAGTGCGACTACGGCTCCCCTCCACTTT. Protein: CASSATTAPLHF. The chain joins TRBV19 to TRBJ1-6, with unresolved D. Germline assignment: CDR1 LNHDA and CDR2 SQIVND (reference sequence). The ends were cut back, 5 bases at V and 13 bases at J, with 12 bases in the middle. The CDR3 loop spans 12 amino acids.

CDR3 amino acids: CASRGRGLNTEAFF. As DNA, the CDR3 is TGTGCCAGCAGGGGCAGGGGTTTGAACACTGAAGCTTTCTTT. The chain couples TRBV6-5 to TRBJ1-1, with a tentative D call TRBD1 (6 bases). The germline V gene has CDR1 MNHEY and CDR2 SVGAGI. V was pared by 6 bases and J by 0 bases, with 11 bases between. CDR3 length: 14 residues.

V and J are TRBV5-5 and TRBJ1-5, with 7 bases lining up with TRBD1. CDR1 SGHKS and CDR2 YYEKEE come from the germline V gene (reference sequence). This CDR3 is 18 amino acids long. Trimming took 4 bases from V and 4 from J; bases not matched to a gene: 17. In DNA form, the CDR3 reads TGTGCCAGCAGCCCGCGGTGGCGCAGGGGGTTCACAAATCAGCCCCAGCATTTT. Its translation: CASSPRWRRGFTNQPQHF.

Here the CDR3 DNA reads TGTGCCAGCAGCTTAGGAGGAGTGGATACGCAGTATTTT. Its translation is CASSLGGVDTQYF. This sequence joins TRBV11-2 and TRBJ2-3, with unresolved D. V was cut by 1 base and J by 6 bases, with 8 bases left in between. The CDR3 is 13 amino acids. CDR1 and CDR2 (germline): SGHAT, FQNNGV.

The chain uses TRBV5-4 and TRBJ2-3; TRBD2 agrees at 9 bases. Germline CDR1 is SGHNT and CDR2 is YYREEE (reference sequence). This CDR3 comprises 16 residues. V lost 2 bases to trimming and J lost 1 base; unmatched junction nucleotides: 5. This CDR3 reads CASSLGGTSRTDTQYF. Here the CDR3 DNA reads TGTGCCAGCAGCTTAGGCGGGACTAGCCGCACAGATACGCAGTATTTT.

This clone was counted a few times. The chain combines TRBV5-1 with TRBJ1-1; 7 nucleotides agree with TRBD1. Germline V gives CDR1 SGHRS, CDR2 YFSETQ. The CDR3 runs 18 residues. V shed 1 base, J shed 5 bases, and the junction held 17 bases outside the gene matches. CDR3 residues: CASSLQGKNRGWTTEAFF. As DNA, the CDR3 is TGCGCCAGCAGCTTGCAAGGCAAAAACAGGGGATGGACGACTGAAGCTTTCTTT. Together with reference TRBV5-1 and TRBJ1-1, the CDR3 gives the full variable domain: KAGVTQTPRYLIKTRGQQVTLSCSPISGHRSVSWYQQTPGQGLQFLFEYFSETQRNKGNFPGRFSGRQFSNSRSEMNVSTLELGDSALYLCASSLQGKNRGWTTEAFFGQGTRLTVV.

The CDR3 loop is CASSLVASGAHEQFF. The CDR3 region has the DNA TGTGCCAGCAGCTTAGTGGCTAGCGGGGCTCATGAGCAGTTCTTC. The genes are TRBV7-2 and TRBJ2-1; 9 positions match TRBD2. Germline values: CDR1 SGHTA, CDR2 FQGNSA. Trimming cost V 1 base and J 8 bases; bases outside gene matches: 6. The length of the CDR3 is 15 residues.

The chain employs TRBV7-2 and TRBJ2-1; 11 bases match TRBD1. The CDR3 extends over 14 amino acids. The J segment lost 9 bases and the V segment lost 3 bases, leaving 4 bases of the junction unmatched. Germline loops: CDR1 SGHTA, CDR2 FQGNSA. The DNA for the CDR3 is TGTGCCAGCAGCTTGGACAGGGGGCGGAGTGAGCAGTTCTTC. Translated: CASSLDRGRSEQFF. Supplemented by reference TRBV7-2 and TRBJ2-1, the full variable domain reads GAGVSQSPSNKVTEKGKDVELRCDPISGHTALYWYRQSLGQGLEFLIYFQGNSAPDKSGLPSDRFSAERTGGSVSTLTIQRTQQEDSAVYLCASSLDRGRSEQFFGPGTRLTVL.

V gene TRBV27 combines with J gene TRBJ1-2, with 10 bases identical to TRBD1. The germline CDR1 and CDR2 sequences are MNHEY and SMNVEV (reference sequence). Trimming at V came to 5 bases and at J to 2 bases, leaving 8 bases not matched to a gene. The CDR3 is 16 residues long. DNA of the CDR3: TGTGCCAGCAGTGCCCGGGACAGGGGTGGCAACTATGGCTACACCTTC. It is translated as CASSARDRGGNYGYTF.

V usage is TRBV3-1 (or the pseudogene TRBV3-2) and J usage is TRBJ2-7; D gene uncertain. The CDR3 has 12 amino acids. Deletions cut 1 base from V and 6 bases from J, with 7 bases between. CDR1 and CDR2 from the germline V gene are LGHDT and YNNKEL (reference sequence). CDR3 amino acids: CASSQVSREQYF. DNA of the CDR3: TGTGCCAGCAGCCAAGTGAGTCGCGAGCAGTACTTC.

This clone was counted a single time. The chain couples TRBV2 to TRBJ1-4; 11 nucleotides match TRBD1. CDR3 length equals 18 residues. The junction had 14 bases not matched to a gene; V was cut back by 5 bases and J by 6 bases. Germline V gene data show CDR1 as SNHLY and CDR2 as FYNNEI. The CDR3 is CASSWTGGAGIMDEKLFF. The CDR3 DNA follows: TGTGCCAGCAGTTGGACAGGGGGCGCGGGCATAATGGATGAAAAACTGTTTTTT.

This clone has just one count. The DNA for the CDR3 is TGTGCCAGCAGTGCGACAGGGGCCTATGGCTACACCTTC. Its translation: CASSATGAYGYTF. V is TRBV6-4 and J is TRBJ1-2, with 8 bases lining up with TRBD1. Germline-derived CDR1 and CDR2 are MRHNA and SNTAGT. CDR3 length: 13 residues. Trimming at V came to 4 bases and at J to 4 bases, leaving 2 bases not matched to a gene.

J is TRBJ1-6 and V is TRBV12-5, with D perhaps matching TRBD1 (6 bases). V lost 5 bases, J lost 10 bases, and 12 bases lay in between. Looked up from germline, CDR1 is LGHNT and CDR2 is FRNRAP. The CDR3 has 13 residues. CDR3 bases: TGTGCTAGTGGTACGACGACAGGCTCACCCCTCCACTTT. Translation gives CASGTTTGSPLHF. Using reference TRBV12-5 and TRBJ1-6 for the parts outside the CDR3, the full variable domain is DARVTQTPRHKVTEMGQEVTMRCQPILGHNTVFWYRQTMMQGLELLAYFRNRAPLDDSGMPKDRFSAEMPDATLATLKIQPSEPRDSAVYFCASGTTTGSPLHFGNGTRLTVT.

J is TRBJ2-1 and V is TRBV6-1; 7 bases fit TRBD1. This CDR3 comprises 15 residues. Germline V lookup: CDR1 MNHNS, CDR2 SASEGT. V shed 2 bases and J 0 bases; nucleotides not matched to a gene: 1. As DNA, the CDR3 is TGTGCCAGCAGTGAAAACAGGGGCTCCTACAATGAGCAGTTCTTC. Protein sequence: CASSENRGSYNEQFF.

This clone was detected only once. The V gene is TRBV11-2, the J gene TRBJ2-7, with TRBD2 matching over 7 bases. The V and J ends lost 5 bases and 7 bases, in that order; junction bases with no gene match: 14. Germline CDR1 is SGHAT and CDR2 is FQNNGV. The CDR3 extends over 15 amino acids. This CDR3 reads CASSGLGLIAGEQYF. In DNA, the CDR3 is TGTGCCAGCAGCGGACTAGGTTTAATTGCGGGAGAGCAGTACTTC.

The CDR3 DNA reads TGTGCCAGTAGTACAGAAGGAGTTAATTCACCCCTCCACTTT. Residues: CASSTEGVNSPLHF. The rearrangement joins TRBV19 to TRBJ1-6; no clear D gene. The germline V and J ends were trimmed by 4 bases and 6 bases, with 10 bases remaining between them. CDR1 is LNHDA, CDR2 SQIVND, per germline (reference sequence). This CDR3 is 14 amino acids long. Together with reference TRBV19 and TRBJ1-6, the CDR3 gives the full variable domain: DGGITQSPKYLFRKEGQNVTLSCEQNLNHDAMYWYRQDPGQGLRLIYYSQIVNDFQKGDIAEGYSVSREKKESFPLTVTSAQKNPTAFYLCASSTEGVNSPLHFGNGTRLTVT.

The chain combines TRBV7-9 with TRBJ1-2; 7 bases align to TRBD1. The CDR3 has 15 residues. Per the germline V gene, CDR1 is SEHNR and CDR2 is FQNEAQ (reference sequence). V shed 6 bases and J 4 bases; nucleotides not matched to a gene: 11. The CDR3 DNA is TGTGCCAGCAGGGCGATGAGGGGGCCCACCTATGGCTACACCTTC. This codes for CASRAMRGPTYGYTF.

This clone was counted once. The rearrangement links TRBV19 to TRBJ2-3, with 7 bases fitting TRBD2. Germline V lookup: CDR1 LNHDA, CDR2 SQIVND (reference sequence). With V trimmed by 10 bases and J by 4 bases, 5 bases remained unmatched. This CDR3 comprises 12 residues. CDR3 nucleotide sequence: TGTGCCACCGCGGCGGGGGCAGATACGCAGTATTTT. Amino acids: CATAAGADTQYF.

In its sample, this clone was seen a few times. The rearrangement uses TRBV30 and TRBJ2-5; 9 nucleotides line up with TRBD2. Trimming took 4 bases from V and 5 from J; bases not matched to a gene: 8. Germline-derived CDR1 and CDR2 are GTSNPN and SVGIG (reference sequence). The CDR3 extends over 14 amino acids. The CDR3 spells CAWKGGGRGETQYF. CDR3 in DNA: TGTGCCTGGAAGGGGGGCGGGAGGGGCGAGACCCAGTACTTC. Looking up the rest from reference TRBV30 and TRBJ2-5 gives the full variable domain: SQTIHQWPATLVQPVGSPLSLECTVEGTSNPNLYWYRQAAGRGLQLLFYSVGIGQISSEVPQNLSASRPQDRQFILSSKKLLLSDSGFYLCAWKGGGRGETQYFGPGTRLLVL.

The chain links TRBV4-1 to TRBJ2-3; 13 positions agree with TRBD2. Germline CDR1 MGHRA, CDR2 YSYEKL. The CDR3 runs to 17 residues. The V segment lost 0 bases and the J segment 7 bases; nucleotides outside the gene matches: 7. For the CDR3, the DNA is TGCGCCAGCAGCCAAGAGTTTCGGACTAGCGGGAGACATACGCAGTATTTT. It is translated as CASSQEFRTSGRHTQYF.

Only a few counts were recorded for this clone. This chain links TRBV6-6 with TRBJ2-7; the D gene is possibly TRBD2 (6 bases). CDR1 and CDR2 from the germline V gene are MNHNY and SVGAGI (reference sequence). Trimming removed 6 bases from V and 7 bases from J, with 10 bases in between. The CDR3 is 11 residues long. CDR3 coding DNA: TGTGCCAGCAGAGGAGGGAGGGAGCAGTACTTC. Amino acids: CASRGGREQYF.

The CDR3 DNA reads as TGTGCCAGCTCACCCGCCTCGGCAGGGGGCGCCGGAAACACCATATATTTT. Translation gives CASSPASAGGAGNTIYF. The chain employs TRBV18 and TRBJ1-3, with 8 bases that match TRBD1. The V gene's germline CDR1 is KGHSH and CDR2 LQKENI. The CDR3 length is 17 residues. V gave up 3 bases and J gave up 4 bases; unmatched junction bases: 11.

This clone came up a few times. The V gene is TRBV6-5, the J gene TRBJ1-2, with a tentative D call TRBD1 (5 bases). V was cut by 6 bases and J by 8 bases, with 13 bases left in between. CDR3 length: 12 residues. CDR1 and CDR2 from the germline V gene are MNHEY and SVGAGI. The CDR3 nucleotides read TGTGCCAGCAGACAAGGTGGGGGGGGCTACACCTTC. Its translation: CASRQGGGGYTF.